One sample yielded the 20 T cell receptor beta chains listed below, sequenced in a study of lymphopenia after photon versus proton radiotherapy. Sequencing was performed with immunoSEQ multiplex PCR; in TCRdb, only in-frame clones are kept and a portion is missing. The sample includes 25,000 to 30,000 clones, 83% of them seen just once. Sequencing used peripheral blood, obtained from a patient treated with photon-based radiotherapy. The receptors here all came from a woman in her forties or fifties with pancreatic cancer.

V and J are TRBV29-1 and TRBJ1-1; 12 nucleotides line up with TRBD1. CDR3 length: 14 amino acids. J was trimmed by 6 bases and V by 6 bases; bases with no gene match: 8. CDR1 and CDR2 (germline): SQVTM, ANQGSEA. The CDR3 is CSVGQGARSAEAFF. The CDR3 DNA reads TGCAGCGTGGGACAGGGGGCGCGGTCGGCTGAAGCTTTCTTT.

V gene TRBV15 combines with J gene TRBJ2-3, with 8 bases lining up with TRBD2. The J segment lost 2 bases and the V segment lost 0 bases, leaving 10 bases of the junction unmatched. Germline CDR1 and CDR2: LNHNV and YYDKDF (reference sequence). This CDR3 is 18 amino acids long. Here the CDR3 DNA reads TGTGCCACCAGCAGAGAGGCCGCAACGGGAGGGCTCACAGATACGCAGTATTTT. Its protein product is CATSREAATGGLTDTQYF.

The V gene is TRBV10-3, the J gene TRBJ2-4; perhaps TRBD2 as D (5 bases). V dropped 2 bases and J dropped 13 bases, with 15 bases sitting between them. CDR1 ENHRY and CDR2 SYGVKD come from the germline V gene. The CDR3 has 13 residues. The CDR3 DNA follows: TGTGCCATCAGTGAGCTTCTAGCAATGACGCAGTACTTC. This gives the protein CAISELLAMTQYF.

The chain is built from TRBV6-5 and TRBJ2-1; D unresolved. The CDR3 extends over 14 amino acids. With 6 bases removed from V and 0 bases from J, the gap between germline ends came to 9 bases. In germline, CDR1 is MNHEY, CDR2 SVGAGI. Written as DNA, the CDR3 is TGTGCCAGCAGAGGACCGAGCTCCTACAATGAGCAGTTCTTC. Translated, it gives CASRGPSSYNEQFF.

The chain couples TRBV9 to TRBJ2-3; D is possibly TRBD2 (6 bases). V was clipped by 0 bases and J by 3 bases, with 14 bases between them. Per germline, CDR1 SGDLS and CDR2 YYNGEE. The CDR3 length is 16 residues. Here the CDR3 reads CASSVGSGTATDTQYF. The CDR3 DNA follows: TGTGCCAGCAGCGTAGGGTCTGGGACTGCGACAGATACGCAGTATTTT.

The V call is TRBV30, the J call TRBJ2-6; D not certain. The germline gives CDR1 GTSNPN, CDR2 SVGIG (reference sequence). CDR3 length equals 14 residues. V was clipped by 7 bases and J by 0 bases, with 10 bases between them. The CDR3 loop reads CASESSSGANVLTF. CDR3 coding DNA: TGTGCCTCCGAGTCGAGCTCTGGGGCCAACGTCCTGACTTTC.

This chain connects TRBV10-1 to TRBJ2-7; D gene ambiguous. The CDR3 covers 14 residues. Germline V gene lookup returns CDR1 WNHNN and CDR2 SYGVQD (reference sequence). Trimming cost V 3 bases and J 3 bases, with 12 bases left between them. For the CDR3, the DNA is TGCGCCAGCAGTGAATCAAGAGGATTCTACGAGCAGTACTTC. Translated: CASSESRGFYEQYF.

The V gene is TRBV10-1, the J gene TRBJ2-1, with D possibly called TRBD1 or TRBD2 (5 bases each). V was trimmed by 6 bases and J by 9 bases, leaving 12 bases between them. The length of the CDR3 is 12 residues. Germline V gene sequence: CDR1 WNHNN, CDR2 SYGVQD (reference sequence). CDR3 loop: CASRGDSVEQFF. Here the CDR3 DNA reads TGCGCCAGCAGGGGGGATAGCGTTGAGCAGTTCTTC.

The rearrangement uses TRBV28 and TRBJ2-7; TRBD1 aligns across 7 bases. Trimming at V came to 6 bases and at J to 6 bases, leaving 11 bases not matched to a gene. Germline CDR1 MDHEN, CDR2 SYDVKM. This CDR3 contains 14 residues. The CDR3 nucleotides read TGTGCCAGCAGGCAAGACAGGGAGTCTTTCGAGCAGTACTTC. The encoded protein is CASRQDRESFEQYF.

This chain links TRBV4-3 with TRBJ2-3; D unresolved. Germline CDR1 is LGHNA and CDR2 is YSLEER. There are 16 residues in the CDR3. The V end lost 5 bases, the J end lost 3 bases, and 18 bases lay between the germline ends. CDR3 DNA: TGCGCCAGCAGCGCCTCCCAGCCGACCTTGACAGATACGCAGTATTTT. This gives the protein CASSASQPTLTDTQYF.

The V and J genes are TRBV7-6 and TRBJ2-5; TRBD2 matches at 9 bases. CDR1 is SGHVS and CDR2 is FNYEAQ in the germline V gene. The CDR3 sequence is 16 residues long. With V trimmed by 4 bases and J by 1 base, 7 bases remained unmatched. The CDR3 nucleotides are TGTGCCAGCAGCTCCAAAAGCGGGAGGTTCCAAGAGACCCAGTACTTC. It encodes CASSSKSGRFQETQYF.

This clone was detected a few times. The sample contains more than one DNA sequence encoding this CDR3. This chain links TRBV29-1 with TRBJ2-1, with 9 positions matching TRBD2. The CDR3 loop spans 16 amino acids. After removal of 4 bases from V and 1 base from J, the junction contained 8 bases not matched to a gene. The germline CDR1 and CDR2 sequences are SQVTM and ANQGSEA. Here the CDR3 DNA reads TGCAGCGTTGCGGGCGGAGCGGGAGGTTCCTACAATGAGCAGTTCTTC. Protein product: CSVAGGAGGSYNEQFF.

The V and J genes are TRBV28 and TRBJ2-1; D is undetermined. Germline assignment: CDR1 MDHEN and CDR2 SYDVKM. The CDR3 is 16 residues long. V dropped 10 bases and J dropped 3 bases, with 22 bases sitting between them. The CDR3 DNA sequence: TGTGCCACCTTCCGCGGCAGATACACGGTCTACAATGAGCAGTTCTTC. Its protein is CATFRGRYTVYNEQFF.

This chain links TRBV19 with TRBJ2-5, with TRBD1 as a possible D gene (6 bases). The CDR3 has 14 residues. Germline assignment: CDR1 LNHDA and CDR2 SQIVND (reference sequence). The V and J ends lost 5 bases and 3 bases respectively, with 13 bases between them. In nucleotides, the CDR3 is TGTGCCAGTAGTCTCAGAGACAGGAAAGAGACCCAGTACTTC. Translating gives CASSLRDRKETQYF. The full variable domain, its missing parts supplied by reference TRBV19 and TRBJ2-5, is DGGITQSPKYLFRKEGQNVTLSCEQNLNHDAMYWYRQDPGQGLRLIYYSQIVNDFQKGDIAEGYSVSREKKESFPLTVTSAQKNPTAFYLCASSLRDRKETQYFGPGTRLLVL.

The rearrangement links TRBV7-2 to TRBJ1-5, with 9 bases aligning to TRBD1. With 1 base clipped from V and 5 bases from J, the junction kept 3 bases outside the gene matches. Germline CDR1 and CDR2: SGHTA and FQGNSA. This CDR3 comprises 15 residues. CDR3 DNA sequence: TGTGCCAGCAGCTTAGGGGACAGGGCTCATCAGCCCCAGCATTTT. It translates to CASSLGDRAHQPQHF.

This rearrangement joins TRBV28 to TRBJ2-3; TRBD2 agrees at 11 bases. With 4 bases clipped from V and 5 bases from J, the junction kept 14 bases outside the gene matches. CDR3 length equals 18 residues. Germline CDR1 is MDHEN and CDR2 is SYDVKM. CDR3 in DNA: TGTGCCAGCAGTTCCCTATTGAGACTAGCGGGGAAGGGAGATACGCAGTATTTT. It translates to CASSSLLRLAGKGDTQYF.

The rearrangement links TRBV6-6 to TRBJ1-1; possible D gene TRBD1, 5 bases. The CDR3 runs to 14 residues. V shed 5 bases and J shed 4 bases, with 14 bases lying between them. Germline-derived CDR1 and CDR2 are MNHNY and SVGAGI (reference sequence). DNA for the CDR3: TGTGCCAGCAGTCACGGGACGGAGAGCACTGAAGCTTTCTTT. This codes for CASSHGTESTEAFF.

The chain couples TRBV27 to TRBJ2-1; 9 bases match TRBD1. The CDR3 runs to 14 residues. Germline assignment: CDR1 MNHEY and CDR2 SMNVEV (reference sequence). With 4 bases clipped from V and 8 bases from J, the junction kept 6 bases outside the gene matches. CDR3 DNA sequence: TGTGCCAGCAGTTGGGGGACAGGGTTCGATGAGCAGTTCTTC. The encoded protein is CASSWGTGFDEQFF.

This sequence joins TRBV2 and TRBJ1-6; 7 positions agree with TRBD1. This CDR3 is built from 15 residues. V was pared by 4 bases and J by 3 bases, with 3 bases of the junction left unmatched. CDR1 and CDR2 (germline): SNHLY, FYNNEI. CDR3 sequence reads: CASSGGGFYNSPLHF. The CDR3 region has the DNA TGTGCCAGCAGTGGAGGGGGCTTCTATAATTCACCCCTCCACTTT.

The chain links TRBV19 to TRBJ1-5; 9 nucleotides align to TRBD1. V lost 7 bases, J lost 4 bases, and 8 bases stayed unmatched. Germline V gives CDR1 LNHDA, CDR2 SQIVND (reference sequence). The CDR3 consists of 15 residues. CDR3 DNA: TGTGCCAGTAAGGAAGGGACAGGGAGGAATCAGCCCCAGCATTTT. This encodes CASKEGTGRNQPQHF.